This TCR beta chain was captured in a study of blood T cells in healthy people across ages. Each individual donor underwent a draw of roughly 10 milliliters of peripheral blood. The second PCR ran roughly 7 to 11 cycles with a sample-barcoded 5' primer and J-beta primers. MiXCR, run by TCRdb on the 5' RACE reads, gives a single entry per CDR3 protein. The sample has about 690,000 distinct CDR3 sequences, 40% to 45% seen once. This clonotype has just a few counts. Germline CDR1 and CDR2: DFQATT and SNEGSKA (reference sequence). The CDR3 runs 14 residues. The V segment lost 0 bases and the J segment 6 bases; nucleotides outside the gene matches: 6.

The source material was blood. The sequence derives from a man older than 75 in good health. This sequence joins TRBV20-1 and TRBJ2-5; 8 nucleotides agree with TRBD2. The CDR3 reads CSARDPGGRKTQYF. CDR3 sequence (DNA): TGCAGTGCTAGAGATCCGGGGGGGCGAAAGACCCAGTACTTC.